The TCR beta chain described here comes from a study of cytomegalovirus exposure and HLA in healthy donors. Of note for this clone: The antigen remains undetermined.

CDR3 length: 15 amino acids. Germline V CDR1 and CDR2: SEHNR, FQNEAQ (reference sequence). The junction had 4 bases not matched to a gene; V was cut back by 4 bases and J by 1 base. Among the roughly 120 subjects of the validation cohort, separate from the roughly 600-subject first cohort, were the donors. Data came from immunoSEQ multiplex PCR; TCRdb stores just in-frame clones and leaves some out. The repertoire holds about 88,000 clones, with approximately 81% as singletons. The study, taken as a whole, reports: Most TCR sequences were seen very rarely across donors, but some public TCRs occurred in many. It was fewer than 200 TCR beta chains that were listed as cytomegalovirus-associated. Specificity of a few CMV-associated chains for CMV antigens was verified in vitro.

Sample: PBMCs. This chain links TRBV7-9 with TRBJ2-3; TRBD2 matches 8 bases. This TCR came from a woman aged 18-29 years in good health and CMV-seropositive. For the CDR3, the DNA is TGTGCCAGCAGCTCTCCGGGACTAGGCACAGATACGCAGTATTTT. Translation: CASSSPGLGTDTQYF.